This T cell receptor (beta chain) was sequenced in a study of T cell repertoires in cytomegalovirus infection. Findings and limits, study-wide: Adding up the frequency of public TCR beta families identified people who carried CMV plus the relevant HLA.

A remark on this clonotype: The antigen is not known. A read error may account for a junction end that differs from germline.

The CDR3 length is 16 residues. Germline lookup yields CDR1 MNHEY and CDR2 SVGAGI. TCRdb redid the calling of the reads with MiXCR, one entry per CDR3 protein. The profile shows approximately 500,000 distinct CDR3 sequences, 15% to 20% of them singletons. The sequencing input was CD8+ T cells from PBMCs. This TCR came from a human donor in good health (CMV status not recorded). Some clones in this sample may be carry-over from other donors' samples. The genes are TRBV6-5 and TRBJ2-3, with 10 bases identical to TRBD1. For the CDR3, the DNA is TGTGCCAGCAGTTCTGGGACAGGGGAAGGCACAGATACGCATTATTTT. Encoded protein: CASSSGTGEGTDTHYF.